The clone carrying this T cell receptor beta chain was counted a few times. Germline V gives CDR1 SNHLY, CDR2 FYNNEI. The CDR3 has 13 residues. Trimming removed 4 bases from V and 6 bases from J, with 12 bases in between. PCR was performed a second time for roughly 7 to 11 cycles using a sample-barcoded 5' primer and a J-beta primer mix. TCRdb processed the 5' RACE reads anew with MiXCR; each CDR3 protein has one entry. The sample shows 800,000 to 1,300,000 distinct CDR3 sequences, approximately 26% of them seen only once. These data originate in a study of blood T cells in healthy people across ages. The data also belong to a second study, concerning T cells of mothers and their children. That study adds: Extracted RNA, in its entirety, went into cDNA synthesis at 1.5 ug per 15 ul.

This sequence originates from a girl aged 2 to 10 in good health. Material: blood. V and J are TRBV2 and TRBJ1-2; D is uncertain. The CDR3 nucleotides read TGTGCCAGCAGTGGCTCGTGGAGGGATGGCTACACCTTC. Translated: CASSGSWRDGYTF.